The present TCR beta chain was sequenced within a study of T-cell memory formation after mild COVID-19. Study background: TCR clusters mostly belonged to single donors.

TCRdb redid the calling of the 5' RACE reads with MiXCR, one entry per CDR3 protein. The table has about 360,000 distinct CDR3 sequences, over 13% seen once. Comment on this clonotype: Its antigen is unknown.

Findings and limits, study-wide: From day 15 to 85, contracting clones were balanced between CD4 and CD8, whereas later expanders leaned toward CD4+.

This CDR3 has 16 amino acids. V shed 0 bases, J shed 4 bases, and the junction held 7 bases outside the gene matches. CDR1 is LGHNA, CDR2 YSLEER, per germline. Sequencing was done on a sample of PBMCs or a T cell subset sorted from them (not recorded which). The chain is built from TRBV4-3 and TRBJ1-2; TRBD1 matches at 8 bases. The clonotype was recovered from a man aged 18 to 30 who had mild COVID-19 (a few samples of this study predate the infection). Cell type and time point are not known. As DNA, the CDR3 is TGCGCCAGCAGCCAAGAACCCTCAGGGGGCCCCTATGGCTACACCTTC. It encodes CASSQEPSGGPYGYTF.